This TCR beta chain derives from a study of cytomegalovirus exposure and HLA in healthy donors. At the level of the study: Roughly 80 million unique TCRs from HLA-typed donors made up an early data release. Study-level findings and limits: A later analysis reported that several of the most significant clusters appeared to be linked to common viral pathogens, among them Epstein-Barr virus. Reportedly, HLA-A and HLA-B alleles of most subjects were accurately predicted from TCR beta.

V was shortened by 4 bases and J by 7 bases, with 8 bases between the two germline ends. Germline V lookup: CDR1 ENHRY, CDR2 SYGVKD. This CDR3 region has 13 residues. Vbeta (60) and Jbeta (13) primers were used in the PCR. TCRdb's copy holds only in-frame clones and misses some; the assay was immunoSEQ multiplex PCR. The data contain 95,000 or so clones, around 81% of them singletons. Each donor was healthy, and each was a bone marrow donor. Worth noting for this clone: What it binds is not known.

The material sequenced was PBMCs. The V and J genes are TRBV10-3 and TRBJ1-6, with D tentatively TRBD1 (6 bases). This receptor was identified in a woman aged 70-85 years in good health and CMV-seropositive. In DNA form, the CDR3 reads TGTGCCATCAGTGGGACAGAAAATTCACCCCTCCACTTT. This codes for CAISGTENSPLHF.